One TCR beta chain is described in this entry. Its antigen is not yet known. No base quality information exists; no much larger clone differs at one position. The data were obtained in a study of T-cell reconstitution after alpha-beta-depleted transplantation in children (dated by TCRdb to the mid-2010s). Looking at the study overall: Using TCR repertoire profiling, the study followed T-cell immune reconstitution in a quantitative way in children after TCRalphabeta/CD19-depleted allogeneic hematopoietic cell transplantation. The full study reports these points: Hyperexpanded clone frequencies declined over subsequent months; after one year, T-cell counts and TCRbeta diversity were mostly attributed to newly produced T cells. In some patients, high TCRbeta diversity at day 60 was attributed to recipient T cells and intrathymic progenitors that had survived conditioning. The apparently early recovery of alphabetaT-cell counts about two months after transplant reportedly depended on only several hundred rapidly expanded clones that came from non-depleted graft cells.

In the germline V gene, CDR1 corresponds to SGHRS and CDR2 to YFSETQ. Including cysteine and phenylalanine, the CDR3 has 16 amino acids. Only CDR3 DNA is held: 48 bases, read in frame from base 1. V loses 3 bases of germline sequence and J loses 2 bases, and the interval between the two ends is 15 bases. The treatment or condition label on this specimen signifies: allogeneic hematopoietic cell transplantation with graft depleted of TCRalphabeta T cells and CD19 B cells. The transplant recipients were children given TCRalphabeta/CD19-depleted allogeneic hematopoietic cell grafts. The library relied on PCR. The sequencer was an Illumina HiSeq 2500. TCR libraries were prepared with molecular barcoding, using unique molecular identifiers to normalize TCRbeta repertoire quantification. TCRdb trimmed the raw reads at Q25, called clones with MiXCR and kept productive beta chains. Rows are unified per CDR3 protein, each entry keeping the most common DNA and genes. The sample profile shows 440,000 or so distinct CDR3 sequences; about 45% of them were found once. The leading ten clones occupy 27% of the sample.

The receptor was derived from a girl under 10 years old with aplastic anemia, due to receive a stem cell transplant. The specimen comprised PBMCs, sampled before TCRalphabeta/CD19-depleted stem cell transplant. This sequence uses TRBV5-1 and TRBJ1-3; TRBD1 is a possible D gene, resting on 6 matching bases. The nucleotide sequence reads TGCGCCAGCAGCTGGAGGACAGCCGGAACTGGAAACACCATATATTTT. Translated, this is CASSWRTAGTGNTIYF.